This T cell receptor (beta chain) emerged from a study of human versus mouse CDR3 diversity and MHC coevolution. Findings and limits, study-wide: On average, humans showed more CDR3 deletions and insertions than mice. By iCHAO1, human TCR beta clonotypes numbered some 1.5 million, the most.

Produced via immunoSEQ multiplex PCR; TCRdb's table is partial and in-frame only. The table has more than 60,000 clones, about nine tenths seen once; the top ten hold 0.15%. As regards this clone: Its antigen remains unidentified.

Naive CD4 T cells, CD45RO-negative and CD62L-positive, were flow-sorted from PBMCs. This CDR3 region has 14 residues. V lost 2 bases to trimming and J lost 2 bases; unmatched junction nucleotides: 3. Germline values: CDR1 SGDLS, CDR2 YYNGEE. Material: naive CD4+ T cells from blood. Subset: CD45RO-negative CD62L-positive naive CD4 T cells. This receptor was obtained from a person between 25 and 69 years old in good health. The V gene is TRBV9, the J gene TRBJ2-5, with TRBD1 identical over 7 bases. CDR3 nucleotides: TGTGCCAGCAGCGTTGGGACAGCACAAGAGACCCAGTACTTC. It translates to CASSVGTAQETQYF.